These 21 T cell receptor beta chains originate from one sample sequenced in a study of shared clonotypes between healthy human individuals. Profiling relied on immunoSEQ multiplex PCR, and the TCRdb table lists in-frame clones only, not all of them. The sample consists of nearly 750,000 clones, roughly two thirds of them appearing once. Sequencing was carried out using memory CD4+ T cells sorted from blood. Subset defined: CD45RA-negative fraction. Every receptor here comes from a woman aged 25 to 39 in good health.

The chain has TRBV15 and TRBJ2-5; 10 positions agree with TRBD2. Judging by the DNA end, TRBJ2-7 fits better; the J call may be wrong. The germline CDR1 and CDR2 sequences are LNHNV and YYDKDF (reference sequence). CDR3 length: 13 amino acids. The CDR3 DNA reads TGTGCCACCAGCACGAGGACTAGCGGCGAGCAGTACTTC. Encoded protein: CATSTRTSGEQYF.

This clone showed up just once. The V and J genes are TRBV18 and TRBJ2-5; perhaps TRBD1 as D (5 bases). Deletions cut 0 bases from V and 4 bases from J, with 12 bases between. CDR3 size: 15 residues. Looked up from germline, CDR1 is KGHSH and CDR2 is LQKENI. CDR3 DNA sequence: TGTGCCAGCTCACCACCGATTACAGGCGGAGAGACCCAGTACTTC. It specifies CASSPPITGGETQYF.

The V and J genes are TRBV6-1 and TRBJ1-1; no reliable D call. There are 12 residues in the CDR3. The germline V gene encodes CDR1 MNHNS and CDR2 SASEGT. The V end lost 8 bases, the J end lost 2 bases, and 9 bases lay between the germline ends. CDR3 loop: CASGGSNTEAFF. CDR3 DNA sequence: TGTGCCAGCGGCGGGAGCAACACTGAAGCTTTCTTT.

The chain is built from TRBV14 and TRBJ2-2; D perhaps matches TRBD2 (7 bases). Germline loops: CDR1 SGHDN, CDR2 FVKESK. V lost 1 base, J lost 4 bases, and 13 bases lay in between. The CDR3 runs to 16 residues. The CDR3 region has the DNA TGTGCCAGCAGCCAAGTGGGGGGGCACGGCACCGGGGAGCTGTTTTTT. Residues: CASSQVGGHGTGELFF.

The chain uses TRBV5-1 and TRBJ2-2, with no clear D. This CDR3 has 12 amino acids. CDR1 is SGHRS, CDR2 YFSETQ, per germline. Deletions cut 0 bases from V and 6 bases from J, with 3 bases between. The CDR3 DNA sequence: TGCGCCAGCAGCTTGGAAGCCGGGGAGCTGTTTTTT. The encoded protein is CASSLEAGELFF.

Notes on this clone: A much bigger clone sits one base away, suggesting this may be a read error. The chain is built from TRBV6-1 and TRBJ2-3; D remains ambiguous. The CDR3 contains 14 residues. The germline CDR1 and CDR2 sequences are MNHNS and SASEGT. V was shortened by 6 bases and J by 1 base, with 11 bases between the two germline ends. CDR3: CASSSRPGTDTQYF. The CDR3, as DNA: TGTGCCAGCAGCTCCCGGCCGGGCACAGATACGCAGTATTTT.

This clone appeared a single time. This chain joins TRBV11-3 and TRBJ2-2; 9 bases agree with TRBD1. The CDR3 is made up of 17 amino acids. Germline assignment: CDR1 SGHNT and CDR2 YENEEA. J gave up 4 bases and V 4 bases, and 10 bases lay outside the gene matches. The CDR3: CASSSPPGQGLTGELFF. For the CDR3, the DNA is TGTGCCAGCAGCTCCCCCCCGGGACAGGGTCTCACCGGGGAGCTGTTTTTT.

The V and J genes are TRBV7-9 and TRBJ1-1; TRBD1 matches at 7 bases. Losses at the gene ends were 2 bases for V and 1 base for J; bases not matched to a gene: 4. This CDR3 is built from 15 residues. Germline V gene lookup returns CDR1 SEHNR and CDR2 FQNEAQ (reference sequence). The CDR3, as DNA: TGTGCCAGCAGCTTACAGGGGGTCGAGAACACTGAAGCTTTCTTT. It codes for CASSLQGVENTEAFF.

The chain is built from TRBV27 and TRBJ1-1, with 10 bases aligning to TRBD1. Germline assignment: CDR1 MNHEY and CDR2 SMNVEV (reference sequence). With 6 bases clipped from V and 3 bases from J, the junction kept 10 bases outside the gene matches. This CDR3 is 16 amino acids long. The CDR3 region has the DNA TGTGCCAGCAGACACCTGGGACAGGGGACCTACACTGAAGCTTTCTTT. Amino acid sequence: CASRHLGQGTYTEAFF.

The chain has TRBV2 and TRBJ2-1; perhaps TRBD2 as D (6 bases). This CDR3 contains 13 residues. Per germline, CDR1 SNHLY and CDR2 FYNNEI. V lost 4 bases and J 8 bases, leaving 12 bases between the germline ends. In DNA, the CDR3 is TGTGCCAGCAGTGGACTAGTAGGCGATGAGCAGTTCTTC. Protein: CASSGLVGDEQFF.

This chain links TRBV12-5 with TRBJ2-1; D unresolved. The V end was cut by 6 bases, the J end by 5 bases, with 11 bases between. Germline CDR1 LGHNT, CDR2 FRNRAP. The CDR3 covers 13 residues. The CDR3 nucleotides are TGTGCTAGTGGCGCCAGACTGCACAATGAGCAGTTCTTC. This encodes CASGARLHNEQFF.

The chain has TRBV9 and TRBJ2-1, with 8 bases matching TRBD2. Germline trimming cut 0 bases from V and 3 bases from J; bases unmatched to any gene: 8. Germline CDR1 SGDLS, CDR2 YYNGEE. The length of the CDR3 is 17 residues. The CDR3, as DNA: TGTGCCAGCAGCGTAGGGGTTGTGCTAGCGGGCTACAATGAGCAGTTCTTC. It yields the protein CASSVGVVLAGYNEQFF.

Only one count was recorded for this clone. This CDR3 is also generated by other DNA sequences in the sample. The chain recombines TRBV5-1 with TRBJ2-5; D might be TRBD2 (5 bases). The V end lost 2 bases, the J end lost 2 bases, and 7 bases lay between the germline ends. The CDR3 spans 13 residues. Germline-derived CDR1 and CDR2 are SGHRS and YFSETQ. The CDR3 loop reads CASSFRGQETQYF. The CDR3 nucleotides read TGCGCCAGCAGCTTTCGAGGGCAAGAGACCCAGTACTTC.

The chain carries TRBV7-9 and TRBJ1-2; maybe TRBD1 (5 bases). CDR1 SEHNR and CDR2 FQNEAQ come from the germline V gene (reference sequence). Trimming took 5 bases from V and 6 from J, leaving 16 bases between them. This CDR3 region has 14 residues. The CDR3 here is CASSEFGTANGYTF. DNA of the CDR3: TGTGCCAGCAGCGAATTCGGGACGGCTAATGGCTACACCTTC.

The chain recombines TRBV5-6 with TRBJ2-1; 13 positions match TRBD2. The CDR3 spans 16 residues. Per the germline V gene, CDR1 is SGHDT and CDR2 is YYEEEE. The junction had 1 base not matched to a gene; V was cut back by 4 bases and J by 0 bases. This chain's CDR3 is CASSRTSGSSYNEQFF. The CDR3 bases are TGTGCCAGCAGCCGGACTAGCGGGAGCTCCTACAATGAGCAGTTCTTC.

The chain carries TRBV7-9 and TRBJ1-1; a weak D match, TRBD1 (5 bases). V was trimmed by 3 bases and J by 3 bases, leaving 11 bases between them. CDR3 length: 14 amino acids. Germline-derived CDR1 and CDR2 are SEHNR and FQNEAQ (reference sequence). This CDR3 reads CASSLEGAYTEAFF. The CDR3 bases are TGTGCCAGCAGCTTGGAAGGGGCTTACACTGAAGCTTTCTTT.

The rearrangement uses TRBV7-2 and TRBJ2-2; D remains unclear. Trimming stripped 6 bases from V and 4 bases from J, with 9 bases between. Germline lookup yields CDR1 SGHTA and CDR2 FQGNSA. The CDR3 runs to 13 residues. The CDR3 DNA reads as TGTGCCAGCAGTTTTGGGTTCACCGGGGAGCTGTTTTTT. Translating it yields CASSFGFTGELFF.

This chain uses TRBV11-2 with TRBJ2-5, with D possibly TRBD2 on 7 matching bases. V lost 2 bases to trimming and J lost 2 bases, with 12 bases between them. In germline, CDR1 is SGHAT, CDR2 FQNNGV. CDR3 size: 15 residues. The CDR3 is CASSLNGGAQETQYF. In DNA form, the CDR3 reads TGTGCCAGCAGCTTAAATGGGGGGGCGCAAGAGACCCAGTACTTC.

V is TRBV7-2 and J is TRBJ1-1, with D perhaps matching TRBD1 (6 bases). CDR1 and CDR2 (germline): SGHTA, FQGNSA. Trimming left V 5 bases short and J 6 bases short, with 16 bases between. This CDR3 spans 14 amino acids. The CDR3, as DNA: TGTGCCAGCAGCCCTGGGGGGGGCAGATCTGAAGCTTTCTTT. Encoded protein: CASSPGGGRSEAFF.

The gene calls are TRBV5-1 and TRBJ1-4; D remains unclear. This CDR3 has 14 amino acids. Trimming removed 4 bases at V and 4 bases at J, with 11 bases between. Looked up from germline, CDR1 is SGHRS and CDR2 is YFSETQ. This chain's CDR3 is CASSQAGSNEKLFF. DNA for the CDR3: TGCGCCAGCAGCCAAGCAGGTAGTAATGAAAAACTGTTTTTT.

The sample holds a few counts of this clone. The chain has TRBV18 and TRBJ2-2, with D perhaps TRBD2 (6 bases). Trimming stripped 6 bases from V and 4 bases from J, with 15 bases between. The CDR3 sequence is 15 residues long. In germline, CDR1 is KGHSH, CDR2 LQKENI. The CDR3 DNA follows: TGTGCCAGCTCTCTCCACCCGGAGGGCACCGGGGAGCTGTTTTTT. Translation: CASSLHPEGTGELFF. Filled out from reference TRBV18 and TRBJ2-2, the complete variable domain reads NAGVMQNPRHLVRRRGQEARLRCSPMKGHSHVYWYRQLPEEGLKFMVYLQKENIIDESGMPKERFSAEFPKEGPSILRIQQVVRGDSAAYFCASSLHPEGTGELFFGEGSRLTVL.